This T cell receptor beta chain emerged from a study of CD4 T cells in relation to SARS-CoV-2 and coronaviruses. For the study at large: After nine to eleven days of antigen culture, PBMC TCR beta CDR3s were sequenced.

Trimming removed 2 bases from V and 3 bases from J; junction bases left unmatched: 6. Germline CDR1 reads LNHDA; CDR2 reads SQIVND (reference sequence). CDR3 length: 16 residues. Profiled with immunoSEQ multiplex PCR; TCRdb holds only in-frame clones, not every one. The sample holds about 16,000 clones, 70% to 80% seen once. Comment on this clone: Its antigen is currently unknown.

CD4+ T cells from unexposed donors were obtained before the COVID-19 pandemic (2011-2018). After more than eight days of culture, CD4+ T cells were isolated. Cells permitting, SARS-CoV-2 S/N and four cold-coronavirus spikes were tested on unexposed-donor CD4+ T cells. PBMCs were plated at roughly 2 million per well in IL-2-containing medium. The chain joins TRBV19 to TRBJ2-1; 8 bases align to TRBD1. The sample was CD4+ T cells from PBMCs, cultured in vitro. This receptor was identified in a human donor in good health. The CDR3 DNA reads TGTGCCAGTAGTATATGGTCACAGGGGGGCTACAATGAGCAGTTCTTC. It is translated as CASSIWSQGGYNEQFF.